These 10 T cell receptor beta chains were sequenced from one sample in a study of human T cells and chemical hapten exposure. TCRdb re-called the RACE reads through MiXCR, storing one row per CDR3 protein. The sample records some 150,000 distinct CDR3 sequences, about 12% being singletons. The time point was: patch test 2, 6 weeks after DPC sensitization. Treatment denoted: therapeutic diphenylcyclopropenone sensitization with weekly scalp DPC. The source material was whole blood, sampled in connection with sensitization to the hapten diphenylcyclopropenone (DPC). These TCRs come from a woman between 50 and 59 years old with alopecia areata. Some clones in this sample may be carry-over from other donors' samples.

The chain employs TRBV20-1 and TRBJ2-5; 7 bases are shared with TRBD2. Germline-derived CDR1 and CDR2 are DFQATT and SNEGSKA (reference sequence). Trimming took 6 bases from V and 4 from J; bases not matched to a gene: 8. This CDR3 contains 13 residues. CDR3 DNA sequence: TGCAGTGCCCATTCTAGCGGAGGAGAGACCCAGTACTTC. This codes for CSAHSSGGETQYF.

This clonotype was detected many times. The chain recombines TRBV20-1 with TRBJ2-1, with 9 bases matching TRBD2. With V trimmed by 5 bases and J by 6 bases, 8 bases remained unmatched. From germline, CDR1 is DFQATT and CDR2 SNEGSKA (reference sequence). The CDR3 is 14 amino acids. The CDR3 sequence: CSAPLSGRGNEQFF. Here the CDR3 DNA reads TGCAGTGCTCCCCTTAGCGGGAGAGGCAATGAGCAGTTCTTC.

The chain is built from TRBV11-2 and TRBJ2-4, with 7 bases aligning to TRBD1. The CDR3 extends over 13 amino acids. Unmatched junction bases numbered 7, after V lost 7 bases and J lost 7 bases. The germline CDR1 and CDR2 sequences are SGHAT and FQNNGV. CDR3: CASTLGTANIQYF. In DNA, the CDR3 is TGTGCCAGCACCTTGGGGACAGCGAACATTCAGTACTTC.

This clonotype was seen a few times. The rearrangement links TRBV6-6 to TRBJ2-5; 9 bases are a match to TRBD1. CDR1 and CDR2 from the germline V gene are MNHNY and SVGAGI (reference sequence). The CDR3 sequence is 14 residues long. The trim removed 5 bases at V and 9 bases at J, leaving 10 bases unmatched. CDR3 nucleotides: TGTGCCAGCAGTCCGGGACAGGGAGCCGGGTCCCAGTACTTC. This codes for CASSPGQGAGSQYF.

The chain recombines TRBV28 with TRBJ1-2, with D unresolved. Between the trimmed V and J ends, which lost 3 bases and 4 bases, there was a span of 9 bases. The V gene's germline CDR1 is MDHEN and CDR2 SYDVKM. The CDR3 totals 13 residues. This chain's CDR3 is CASSFGQIYGYTF. DNA for the CDR3: TGTGCCAGCAGTTTTGGGCAGATCTATGGCTACACCTTC.

J is TRBJ2-7 and V is TRBV15, with 10 bases fitting TRBD1. Germline CDR1 LNHNV, CDR2 YYDKDF (reference sequence). The CDR3 extends over 17 amino acids. V shed 0 bases, J shed 6 bases, and the junction held 11 bases outside the gene matches. The CDR3 here is CATSRDYAGTGAFEQYF. The CDR3 DNA reads as TGTGCCACCAGCAGAGACTATGCAGGGACAGGGGCTTTCGAGCAGTACTTC.

The chain carries TRBV19 and TRBJ2-6, with TRBD2 identical over 13 bases. Trimming at V came to 10 bases and at J to 6 bases, leaving 9 bases not matched to a gene. Germline assignment: CDR1 LNHDA and CDR2 SQIVND (reference sequence). The CDR3 totals 16 residues. DNA of the CDR3: TGTGCCACTGGACTAGCGGGAGATCTTAAGGCCAACGTCCTGACTTTC. It yields the protein CATGLAGDLKANVLTF.

This clonotype showed up many times. The chain couples TRBV29-1 to TRBJ2-1; TRBD1 agrees at 10 bases. This CDR3 contains 15 residues. Germline trimming cut 5 bases from V and 3 bases from J; bases unmatched to any gene: 7. The germline gives CDR1 SQVTM, CDR2 ANQGSEA. The DNA for the CDR3 is TGCAGCGTTCTAACGGACAGGGGGTTCTACAATGAGCAGTTCTTC. This encodes CSVLTDRGFYNEQFF.

This clonotype showed up many times. The genes are TRBV7-9 and TRBJ1-1, with D tentatively TRBD1 (5 bases). Germline CDR1 and CDR2: SEHNR and FQNEAQ (reference sequence). The V gene lost 5 bases and the J gene lost 3 bases, with 19 bases spanning the gap. The CDR3 consists of 16 residues. The CDR3 reads CASSPRTLPDDTEAFF. The CDR3 nucleotides read TGTGCCAGCAGCCCTCGGACACTCCCGGACGACACTGAAGCTTTCTTT.

This clonotype was seen ten or more times. The gene calls are TRBV28 and TRBJ2-7; 7 bases line up with TRBD2. V shed 1 base and J 5 bases; nucleotides not matched to a gene: 8. CDR1 and CDR2 (germline): MDHEN, SYDVKM. CDR3 length: 15 residues. The CDR3 nucleotides are TGTGCCAGCAGTTTATCGAGAGGCGGGAGAAACGAGCAGTACTTC. Amino acid sequence: CASSLSRGGRNEQYF.